This record concerns one T cell receptor beta chain sequence. The antigen remains unidentified. CDR1 and CDR2 (germline): LGHNT, FRNRAP. The germline V and J ends were trimmed by 4 bases and 2 bases, with 10 bases remaining between them. CDR3 size: 14 residues. The data were taken from a study of OX40 agonist ivuxolimab in advanced cancers. Background on the study: Patients were given ivuxolimab, an antibody that agonizes OX40 (CD134). Subjects had a mean age of around 63 years, with a range of roughly 23 to 80; around 84% were male. Melanoma, hepatocellular carcinoma, head and neck or renal cell cancer occurred in dose-escalation patients. Study-level findings and limits: Patients who responded partially at 0.1-3.0 mg/kg showed clonal expansion ranking among the lowest.

Sequencing was performed with immunoSEQ multiplex PCR; in TCRdb, only in-frame clones are kept and a portion is missing. The table shows over 50,000 clones, with roughly 84% occurring only once. This material consisted of CD4+ or CD8+ T cells sorted from blood, taken in a trial of the OX40 agonist ivuxolimab. The receptor's source is an adult with an advanced solid tumor such as melanoma, head and neck, liver or kidney cancer. The chain carries TRBV12-5 and TRBJ2-3; D is possibly TRBD2 (6 bases). CDR3 in amino acids: CASGSEGPTDTQYF. The DNA for the CDR3 is TGTGCTAGTGGTTCGGAGGGCCCCACAGATACGCAGTATTTT.